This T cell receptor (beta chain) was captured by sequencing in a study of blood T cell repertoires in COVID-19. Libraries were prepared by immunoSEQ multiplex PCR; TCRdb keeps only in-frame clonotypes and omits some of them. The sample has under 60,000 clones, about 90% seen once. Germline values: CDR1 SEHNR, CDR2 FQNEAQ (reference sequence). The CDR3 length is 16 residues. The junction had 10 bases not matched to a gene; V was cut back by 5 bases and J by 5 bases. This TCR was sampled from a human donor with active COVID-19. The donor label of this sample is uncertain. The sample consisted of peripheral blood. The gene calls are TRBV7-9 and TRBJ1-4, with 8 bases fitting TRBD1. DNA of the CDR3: TGTGCCAGCAGCGCCCAGGGACAGGTACCAAATGAAAAACTGTTTTTT. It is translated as CASSAQGQVPNEKLFF.